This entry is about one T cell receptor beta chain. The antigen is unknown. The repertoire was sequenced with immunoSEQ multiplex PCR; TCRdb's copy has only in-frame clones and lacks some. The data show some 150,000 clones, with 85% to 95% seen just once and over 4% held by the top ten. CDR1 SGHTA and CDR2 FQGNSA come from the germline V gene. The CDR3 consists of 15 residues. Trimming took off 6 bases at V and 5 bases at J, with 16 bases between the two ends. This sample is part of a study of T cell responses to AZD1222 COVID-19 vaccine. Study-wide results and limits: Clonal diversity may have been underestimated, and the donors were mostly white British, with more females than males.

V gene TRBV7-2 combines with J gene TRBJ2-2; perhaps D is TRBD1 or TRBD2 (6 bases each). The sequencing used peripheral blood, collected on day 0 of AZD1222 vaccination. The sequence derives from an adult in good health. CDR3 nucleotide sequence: TGTGCCAGCAGGCCGGGTGGGGGGACAACCGGGGAGCTGTTTTTT. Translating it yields CASRPGGGTTGELFF.